Listed below are T cell receptor beta chains from one sample, sequenced in a study of neurological immune-mediated disorders. Via MiXCR, TCRdb re-called the 5' RACE reads, giving one row per CDR3 protein. The sample records about 40,000 distinct CDR3 sequences, 14% being singletons. The sample comprised CD4+ T cells from blood. Source of these receptors: a woman aged 55-70 years with HTLV-1-associated myelopathy (HAM/TSP). CDR3s include the opening cysteine and the closing phenylalanine or tryptophan. A D gene is named only where the DNA matches it firmly. Clone size is stated in some rows and not others, as once, few, many or a class when expanded.

TRBD1	TRBV20-1	many	TRBJ2-7	13	CSASDRGLGEQYF	TGCAGTGCTAGCGACAGGGGATTAGGCGAGCAGTACTTC
.	TRBV3-1	many	TRBJ2-4	13	CASSQEGLNIQYF	TGTGCCAGCAGCCAAGAGGGGTTAAACATTCAGTACTTC
.	TRBV29-1	few	TRBJ2-1	15	CSVDVRSSGLNEQFF	TGCAGCGTTGATGTGAGGTCCTCCGGGCTGAATGAGCAGTTCTTC
TRBD1	TRBV7-2	many	TRBJ1-2	16	CASSLSPDRGNYGYTF	TGTGCCAGCAGCTTAAGCCCGGACAGGGGCAACTATGGCTACACCTTC
TRBD2	TRBV5-1	many	TRBJ2-3	12	CASTTSGDTQYF	TGCGCCAGCACCACTAGCGGGGATACGCAGTATTTT
.	TRBV7-9	.	TRBJ2-2	12	CASSYTGGELFF	TGTGCCAGCAGCTATACAGGCGGGGAGCTGTTTTTT
.	TRBV5-6	many	TRBJ1-1	13	CASSGDLNTEAFF	TGTGCCAGCAGCGGGGATTTGAACACTGAAGCTTTCTTT
TRBD2	TRBV7-2	many	TRBJ2-3	16	CASSLVPSGGTDTQYF	TGTGCCAGCAGCTTAGTTCCTAGCGGGGGCACAGATACGCAGTATTTT
.	TRBV2	many	TRBJ2-6	14	CASSDYSGANVLTF	TGTGCCAGTTCAGACTACTCTGGGGCCAACGTCCTGACTTTC
TRBD1	TRBV5-1	many	TRBJ1-3	14	CASSPGTAGNTIYF	TGCGCCAGCAGCCCAGGGACAGCCGGAAACACCATATATTTT
.	TRBV29-1	many	TRBJ2-3	12	CSVTGPDSTQYF	TGCAGCGTTACCGGGCCCGACTCGACGCAGTATTTT
.	TRBV5-1	many	TRBJ1-2	15	CASSAQLSRANGYTF	TGCGCCAGCAGCGCGCAGCTAAGCAGGGCCAATGGCTACACCTTC
.	TRBV7-3	many	TRBJ2-3	16	CASSLTGDTSTDTQYF	TGTGCCAGCAGCTTAACGGGCGACACGAGCACAGATACGCAGTATTTT
TRBD2	TRBV11-2	few	TRBJ2-3	16	CASSPGGGGARDTQYF	TGTGCCAGCAGCCCCGGGGGGGGGGGGGCAAGAGATACGCAGTATTTT
TRBD2	TRBV5-1	many	TRBJ2-3	16	CASRSPSAGDEDTQYF	TGCGCCAGCAGATCCCCCTCGGCGGGGGATGAAGATACGCAGTATTTT
TRBD1	TRBV14	.	TRBJ2-5	15	CANSPRTGGGETQYF	TGTGCCAACAGCCCACGGACAGGGGGTGGAGAGACCCAGTACTTC
.	TRBV21-1	many	TRBJ2-1	15	CASSKWAGGTNEQFF	.
TRBD1	TRBV18	once	TRBJ2-7	15	CVSSPVGQGHYEQYF	TGTGTCAGCTCACCAGTCGGACAGGGTCACTACGAGCAGTACTTC
.	TRBV5-1	medium-sized	TRBJ2-3	14	CASSFRGDTDTQYF	TGCGCCAGCAGCTTCCGCGGGGACACAGATACGCAGTATTTT
TRBD2	TRBV20-1	.	TRBJ2-7	14	CSATRRGGIYEQYF	TGCAGTGCTACCCGGCGGGGGGGGATCTACGAGCAGTACTTC
.	TRBV19	.	TRBJ1-5	14	CASIPDGPNQPQHF	TGTGCCAGTATACCTGACGGCCCAAATCAGCCCCAGCATTTT
TRBD1	TRBV18	many	TRBJ2-2	15	CASSSGQGQTGELFF	TGTGCCAGCTCTTCGGGACAGGGACAGACCGGGGAGCTGTTTTTT
TRBD1	TRBV7-2	many	TRBJ2-7	15	CASSLRTGAPYEQYF	TGTGCCAGCAGCCTGAGGACAGGTGCCCCCTACGAGCAGTACTTC
.	TRBV20-1	many	TRBJ1-1	13	CSARDPGATEAFF	TGCAGTGCTAGAGACCCCGGGGCCACTGAAGCTTTCTTT
.	TRBV2	many	TRBJ1-2	14	CASSAISGGYGYTF	TGTGCCAGCAGCGCTATATCCGGGGGTTATGGCTACACCTTC
.	TRBV20-1	many	TRBJ1-6	14	CSARARSYNSPLHF	TGCAGTGCTAGAGCGCGCTCCTATAATTCACCCCTCCACTTT
.	TRBV20-1	.	TRBJ2-5	14	CSAREGGAGETQYF	TGCAGTGCTAGAGAAGGGGGGGCAGGAGAGACCCAGTACTTC
TRBD2	TRBV20-1	many	TRBJ2-1	15	CSARPGLGDYNEQFF	TGCAGTGCTAGACCGGGACTAGGCGATTACAATGAGCAGTTCTTC
.	TRBV20-1	many	TRBJ2-1	14	CSAPTGFSYNEQFF	TGCAGTGCTCCTACAGGGTTCTCCTACAATGAGCAGTTCTTC
.	TRBV6-5	many	TRBJ1-1	17	CASSYYESWLTNTEAFF	TGTGCCAGCAGTTATTATGAGTCGTGGCTAACTAACACTGAAGCTTTCTTT
.	TRBV5-1	many	TRBJ2-7	15	CASSLDWTPGYEQYF	TGCGCCAGCAGCTTGGATTGGACCCCCGGGTACGAGCAGTACTTC